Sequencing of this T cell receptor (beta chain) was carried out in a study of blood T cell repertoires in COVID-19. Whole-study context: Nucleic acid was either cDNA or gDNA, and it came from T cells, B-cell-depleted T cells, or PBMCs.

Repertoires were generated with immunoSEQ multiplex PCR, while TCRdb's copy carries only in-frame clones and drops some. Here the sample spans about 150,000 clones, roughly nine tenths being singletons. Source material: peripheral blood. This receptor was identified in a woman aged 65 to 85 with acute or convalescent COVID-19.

The CDR3 DNA reads as TGTGCCAGCAAAGCGGGGGGGCGGGAGACCCAGTACTTC. The encoded protein is CASKAGGRETQYF. The chain recombines TRBV2 with TRBJ2-5; TRBD2 matches at 10 bases. V was pared by 7 bases and J by 5 bases, with 4 bases of the junction left unmatched. The CDR3 runs 13 residues. The germline V gene encodes CDR1 SNHLY and CDR2 FYNNEI.